This T cell receptor beta chain was obtained from a study of cytomegalovirus exposure and HLA in healthy donors (dated by TCRdb to about 2017). Regarding the study in general: An earlier analysis of roughly 500 of the donors reported about 250 Gb of sequence data and more than 90 million unique TCR beta sequences from 150 million to 200 million T cells. Roughly 300 gigabases of sequencing data and 75 million to 85 million unique TCR sequences made up an early release that covered some 640 HLA-typed donors. Of the approximately 400 genotyped donors, 65% to 90% fell in the genetic ancestry cluster associated with self-reported Caucasian donors. The study was designed to test whether signatures of past pathogen exposure could be identified by cataloging public T cell receptors. The study profiled the T cell repertoires of around 700 subjects by immunosequencing and related them to cytomegalovirus serostatus. In addition to the first cohort of 500 to 850 subjects, a separate validation cohort of around 110 different subjects was used. High-throughput TCR immunosequencing, statistical association of individual TCRs with disease status, and machine learning were combined to predict cytomegalovirus infection status. A later analysis re-examined previously published TCR beta repertoires from just over 650 donors and added high-resolution HLA genotyping to investigate patterns of TCR occurrence. Rather than drawing on any new phenotypic data, the later analysis identified candidate immune exposures from TCR beta sequences and the way those sequences occurred across donors. In an earlier analysis of around 540 of the donors, high-throughput TCR beta sequencing was used to judge whether each TCR beta V gene segment behaved as functional or pseudogenic. Donor age, sex, ethnicity and CMV serostatus were compiled together with the repertoire data. A later genetic analysis used genome-wide SNP genotypes for about 60% of the roughly 670 donors, treating that subset as a discovery cohort. All discovery cohort repertoires had been generated using a single sequencing platform. Both class I and class II loci were covered by HLA typing, at four-digit resolution. Typing coverage varied by locus: roughly 629-640 donors for A, B, C, DRB1 and DQB1; around 560 for DQA1; some 610 for DPA1; fewer than 480 for DPB1. Roughly five DR-DQ haplotypes were treated as single units for association and clustering because of strong linkage in the cohort. Among several hundred genotyped donors of the cohort, an average of about 220,000 unique TCR beta nucleotide sequences was sequenced per donor, of which about 19% were non-productive.

Note on this clone: Its cognate antigen has yet to be identified. Base qualities are missing; no much larger clone stands one base away.

Library preparation employed the immunoSEQ multiplex PCR assay. For the multiplex PCR, a mixture combining 60 forward primers for TCR Vbeta segments and 13 reverse primers for TCR Jbeta segments was used. The CDR3 region of rearranged TCR beta genes was amplified from genomic DNA by a multiplex PCR assay. Amplified TCR beta libraries were sequenced as 87-base-pair reads on the Illumina HiSeq System. The source study handled its data this way. A later analysis counted tens of millions of unique TCR beta chains across the 670 or so repertoires, and 10 million to 12 million of these chains were shared by at least two donors. To remove PCR and sequencing errors, raw reads were error-corrected and collapsed into unique sequences using a nearest-neighbor algorithm that merged closely related sequences. To assign V, D and J gene segments, CDR3 sequences were aligned to IMGT reference sequences. Each retained sequence needed at least a six-nucleotide match to both a V gene segment and a J gene segment. A rearrangement counted as productive if the CDR3 had no stop codons and remained in frame with V and J, and every other rearrangement counted as non-productive. CDR3 was defined by IMGT convention, running from the second conserved V-encoded cysteine to the conserved J-encoded phenylalanine. The earlier analysis of fewer than 700 of the donors excluded sequences that lacked an unambiguous match to a single V gene segment. An earlier analysis of about 590 of the donors classified V segments as functional when productive rearrangements were above 56.7% and as segregating when the standard deviation between donors was above 5%. A statistical classification framework was built to diagnose cytomegalovirus status from the catalog of TCR beta chain sequences. In a later analysis, TCR nucleotide sequences were compared against IMGT/GENE-DB human TR gene sequences so that V and J genes could be assigned. In a later analysis, CDR3 sequences and most-parsimonious VDJ recombination scenarios were assigned using the TCRdist pipeline. In a later analysis, every TCR beta chain was defined by the combination of its CDR3 amino acid sequence and its V-gene family, and reads without a unique V-gene family were dropped. To address suspected cross-contamination and a sequencing artifact, a later analysis removed roughly 640 highly shared, low-generation-probability nucleotide sequences. In a later analysis, a clonal expansion index was calculated for each public chain from normalized within-repertoire ranks of inferred template counts. In a later analysis, generation probabilities were computed with a VDJ recombination model fitted to out-of-frame rearrangements, and the resulting probabilities were checked against IGoR. In a later analysis, TCR-TCR, TCR-HLA and TCR-CMV co-occurrence was scored with hypergeometric tests, and a repertoire-size bias correction was applied to TCR pairs. False discovery rates were estimated in a later analysis by permuting HLA or CMV assignments 20 times. In a later analysis, co-occurring TCRs were grouped using DBSCAN, and TCRdist sequence similarity was added for clustering within HLA-allele-positive subsets. Repertoires with fewer than 30,000 or more than 120,000 public chains were left out of co-occurrence clustering, as were five repertoires with anomalous nucleotide sharing. In TCRdb, the immuneACCESS table is reduced to in-frame sequences with V and J assigned. These tables do not hold every clone; where another copy was compared, an unresolved V gene accounts for under half, and the others remain unexplained. For V, J and clone size, that table is used; D and trimming come from the DNA. A total of some 65,000 clones appear in this sample, approximately 78% of them only once. In total, the top ten clones hold 3% of the sample.

The investigation overall reported the following: In a later analysis, HLA-associated TCR beta chains showed more clonal expansion and lower generation probabilities than non-associated chains that were equally common. CMV serostatus was the only immune exposure information available for the cohort. In an earlier analysis of over 550 of the donors, most TCR beta V segments were observed in productive rearrangements about 87% or about 30% of the time, broadly matching IMGT annotations. A cluster of highly shared sequence variants was judged likely to represent a technical artifact of the sequencing pipeline. Because HLA typing was unavailable for some donors at each locus, only the typed subset was used in association tests. Strong co-occurrence of HLA alleles, especially DR and DQ, made assigning TCR associations to individual alleles difficult. A further reported finding was that TCR beta sequences accurately predicted the HLA-A and HLA-B alleles for most subjects in the first cohort. Most TCR sequences were seen in very few donors, while some public TCRs were found in many individuals. In a later analysis, TCR association rates were found to vary across HLA loci, with the most associated TCRs seen for DRB1 alleles and the fewest for HLA-C alleles. According to a later genetic analysis, donors in an Asian-associated ancestry cluster had fewer N-insertions in productive TCRs than the approximately 710-donor mean. Specific HLA alleles were associated with about 17,000 TCR beta sequences at a false discovery rate of 0.05 in a later analysis. The study gave a list of under 200 TCR beta chains associated with cytomegalovirus. In a later analysis, several top co-occurrence clusters were reported to appear linked to parvovirus B19, influenza, CMV and Epstein-Barr virus. Cytomegalovirus status was reported to be diagnosed by the classifier with high specificity and sensitivity in both the original and validation cohorts. In a later analysis, most CMV-associated TCR beta chains were found to appear HLA-restricted, with HLA associations seemingly driven largely by CMV exposure. Because counts were too low, seventeen rarely observed V segments, including chromosome 9 orphons, were excluded from the earlier analysis of several hundred of the donors. Roughly uniform sequencing depth across donors was assumed in presence/absence analyses, although this assumption may not hold. It was suggested by the authors that the approach could potentially be generalized to other disease states and immunological phenotypes. An association between a missense DCLRE1C variant and V-gene and J-gene trimming of TCR beta chains was found in a later genetic analysis and replicated in an independent cohort. The 87-base-pair reads could not distinguish some IMGT-functional V segments, including TRBV6-2 and TRBV6-3, so those segments were excluded. In this cohort, only TCR beta chains were sequenced, and detectable features were limited by the absence of alpha or paired-chain data. Linkage disequilibrium might explain the correlated functional status among segregating V segments, but an unknown experimental factor could not be excluded. Three of the identified cytomegalovirus-associated TCR beta chains were confirmed in vitro to be specific for cytomegalovirus antigens.

The cohort comprised 670 or so healthy bone marrow donors. At the time of sampling, all cohort members were nominally healthy, though unrecorded immune exposures were likely present. The donor was CMV seropositive and belonged to the group of about 290 seropositive cohort members. Each donor provided a peripheral blood sample, and peripheral blood mononuclear cells were used for TCR beta sequencing. The Qiagen DNeasy Blood Extraction Kit was used to extract genomic DNA from the blood cell samples. V is pared back by 4 bases and J by 5 bases, with 15 bases lying between the germline termini. The CDR3 runs 14 amino acids, cysteine and phenylalanine included. Solely the CDR3 DNA is kept, with 42 bases framed from the first base. The germline V gene (reference sequence) sets CDR1 to GTSNPN and CDR2 to SVGIG.

Sequenced sample: PBMCs. The clonotype originates from a girl between 5 and 17 years old in good health and CMV-seropositive. The chain employs TRBV30 and TRBJ1-3; 5 matching bases give a weak D call of TRBD1. The DNA reads as follows: TGTGCCTGGACCAGAGGACAAGCGCGAAACACCATATATTTT. Translated, this is CAWTRGQARNTIYF.